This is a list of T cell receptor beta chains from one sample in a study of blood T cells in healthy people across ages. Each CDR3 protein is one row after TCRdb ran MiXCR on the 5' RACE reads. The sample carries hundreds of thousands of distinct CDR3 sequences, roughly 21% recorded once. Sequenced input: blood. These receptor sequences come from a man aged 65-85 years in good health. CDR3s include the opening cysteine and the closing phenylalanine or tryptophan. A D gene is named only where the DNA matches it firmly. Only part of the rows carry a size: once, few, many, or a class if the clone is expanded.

CDR3aa: CASSSEHRASTNEQFF
CDR3nt: TGTGCCAGCAGCTCCGAGCATCGTGCGTCAACGAATGAGCAGTTCTTC
abundance: few
j_gene: TRBJ2-1
v_gene: TRBV7-3
d_gene: NA

CDR3aa: CASSSTGTGIQETQYF
CDR3nt: TGTGCCAGCAGTTCCACCGGGACAGGGATCCAAGAGACCCAGTACTTC
abundance: few
j_gene: TRBJ2-5
v_gene: TRBV6-2/TRBV6-3
d_gene: TRBD1

CDR3aa: CAISEPKTGTSGRVYNEQFF
CDR3nt: TGTGCCATCAGTGAGCCTAAAACCGGGACTAGCGGGAGAGTCTACAATGAGCAGTTCTTC
abundance: NA
j_gene: TRBJ2-1
v_gene: TRBV10-3
d_gene: TRBD2

CDR3aa: CSVQSSGANVLTF
CDR3nt: TGCAGCGTTCAGTCCTCTGGGGCCAACGTCCTGACTTTC
abundance: NA
j_gene: TRBJ2-6
v_gene: TRBV29-1
d_gene: NA

CDR3aa: CASSPSPGDTQYF
CDR3nt: TGTGCCAGCAGCCCTAGCCCCGGGGATACGCAGTATTTT
abundance: NA
j_gene: TRBJ2-3
v_gene: TRBV7-9
d_gene: NA

CDR3aa: CASSLDSGGNYGYTF
CDR3nt: TGTGCCAGCAGCTTAGACTCAGGGGGGAACTATGGCTACACCTTC
abundance: NA
j_gene: TRBJ1-2
v_gene: TRBV7-2
d_gene: TRBD1

CDR3aa: CSAFRDISGNTIYF
CDR3nt: TGCAGCGCGTTCAGGGATATCTCTGGAAACACCATATATTTT
abundance: NA
j_gene: TRBJ1-3
v_gene: TRBV29-1
d_gene: NA

CDR3aa: CASSIGPGSEQYF
CDR3nt: TGTGCCAGCAGCATAGGTCCAGGGTCCGAGCAGTACTTC
abundance: NA
j_gene: TRBJ2-7
v_gene: TRBV7-2
d_gene: NA

CDR3aa: CSALRDRETQYF
CDR3nt: TGCAGTGCTCTCCGGGACAGAGAGACCCAGTACTTC
abundance: few
j_gene: TRBJ2-5
v_gene: TRBV20-1
d_gene: TRBD1

CDR3aa: CASSPRTSFQFF
CDR3nt: TGTGCCAGCAGTCCTAGGACAAGCTTTCAGTTCTTC
abundance: many
j_gene: TRBJ2-1
v_gene: TRBV2
d_gene: NA

CDR3aa: CASSLEFGTGGHEQFF
CDR3nt: TGTGCCAGCAGCTTAGAGTTTGGGACAGGGGGCCATGAGCAGTTCTTC
abundance: NA
j_gene: TRBJ2-1
v_gene: TRBV7-9
d_gene: TRBD1

CDR3aa: CASSLVDRSYEQYF
CDR3nt: TGTGCCAGCAGTTTAGTTGACAGGTCCTACGAGCAGTACTTC
abundance: many
j_gene: TRBJ2-7
v_gene: TRBV28
d_gene: NA

CDR3aa: CASSSDRGGEKLFF
CDR3nt: TGCGCCAGCAGCTCGGACAGGGGAGGCGAAAAACTGTTTTTT
abundance: many
j_gene: TRBJ1-4
v_gene: TRBV5-1
d_gene: TRBD1

CDR3aa: CASSSDPTFSYEQYF
CDR3nt: TGTGCCAGCAGTTCGGACCCGACGTTCTCCTACGAGCAGTACTTC
abundance: NA
j_gene: TRBJ2-7
v_gene: TRBV6-2/TRBV6-3
d_gene: NA

CDR3aa: CASSPRFRGDTQYF
CDR3nt: TGTGCCAGCTCACCACGGTTTAGAGGAGATACGCAGTATTTT
abundance: NA
j_gene: TRBJ2-3
v_gene: TRBV18
d_gene: NA

CDR3aa: CASSQGASGSTETQYF
CDR3nt: TGTGCCAGCAGCCAAGGGGCTAGCGGGAGTACGGAGACCCAGTACTTC
abundance: NA
j_gene: TRBJ2-5
v_gene: TRBV3-1
d_gene: TRBD2

CDR3aa: CASSETTYEQYF
CDR3nt: TGCGCCAGCAGTGAGACTACCTACGAGCAGTACTTC
abundance: NA
j_gene: TRBJ2-7
v_gene: TRBV10-2
d_gene: NA

CDR3aa: CASSLMAGTKNTGELFF
CDR3nt: TGCGCCAGCAGCTTAATGGCCGGGACTAAGAACACCGGGGAGCTGTTTTTT
abundance: NA
j_gene: TRBJ2-2
v_gene: TRBV5-1
d_gene: TRBD2

CDR3aa: CASSEWLGQYQEIQYF
CDR3nt: TGTGCCAGCAGTGAATGGTTGGGGCAATACCAAGAGATCCAGTACTTC
abundance: NA
j_gene: TRBJ2-5
v_gene: TRBV25-1
d_gene: NA

CDR3aa: CASSLVLAGRGGELFF
CDR3nt: TGCGCCAGCAGCTTGGTTCTAGCGGGGCGAGGCGGGGAGCTGTTTTTT
abundance: NA
j_gene: TRBJ2-2
v_gene: TRBV5-1
d_gene: TRBD2

CDR3aa: CASSPSWPLITEAFF
CDR3nt: TGTGCCAGCAGCCCCTCGTGGCCTCTAATCACTGAAGCTTTCTTT
abundance: NA
j_gene: TRBJ1-1
v_gene: TRBV7-9
d_gene: NA

CDR3aa: CAISVRLEADTQYF
CDR3nt: TGTGCCATCAGTGTTCGCCTCGAGGCAGATACGCAGTATTTT
abundance: NA
j_gene: TRBJ2-3
v_gene: TRBV10-3
d_gene: NA

CDR3aa: CSARVAGLYNEQFF
CDR3nt: TGCAGTGCTAGAGTGGCGGGGCTCTACAATGAGCAGTTCTTC
abundance: few
j_gene: TRBJ2-1
v_gene: TRBV20-1
d_gene: NA

CDR3aa: CASSTGMITWGEQFF
CDR3nt: TGTGCCAGCAGCACAGGCATGATTACTTGGGGTGAGCAGTTCTTC
abundance: few
j_gene: TRBJ2-1
v_gene: TRBV7-2
d_gene: NA